This T cell receptor beta chain was sequenced for a study of cytomegalovirus exposure and HLA in healthy donors. Across the study: Sequencing of roughly 180 million T cells in an earlier analysis found around 120 million unique TCR beta sequences. Study-level points and caveats: Later on, an analysis found that several of the most significant clusters appeared to be linked to common viral pathogens, which included parvovirus B19. In a later analysis, an Asian-associated ancestry cluster reportedly showed fewer N-insertions than the 666-donor mean.

V lost 3 bases and J 0 bases, leaving 9 bases between the germline ends. CDR3 size: 15 residues. Germline CDR1 is LNHDA and CDR2 is SQIVND (reference sequence). The PCR made use of 60 Vbeta and 13 Jbeta primers. Some clones are missing from TCRdb's copy, which holds only in-frame ones; the method was immunoSEQ multiplex PCR. The sample's table shows about 75,000 clones. In the case of this clone: Its matching antigen is unknown.

The gene calls are TRBV19 and TRBJ1-5; D not resolved. Material for sequencing was PBMCs. The source of this sequence is a man younger than 30 in good health and CMV-seropositive. The CDR3 sequence: CASSMAGYSNQPQHF. The CDR3 region has the DNA TGTGCCAGTAGTATGGCGGGGTATAGCAATCAGCCCCAGCATTTT.